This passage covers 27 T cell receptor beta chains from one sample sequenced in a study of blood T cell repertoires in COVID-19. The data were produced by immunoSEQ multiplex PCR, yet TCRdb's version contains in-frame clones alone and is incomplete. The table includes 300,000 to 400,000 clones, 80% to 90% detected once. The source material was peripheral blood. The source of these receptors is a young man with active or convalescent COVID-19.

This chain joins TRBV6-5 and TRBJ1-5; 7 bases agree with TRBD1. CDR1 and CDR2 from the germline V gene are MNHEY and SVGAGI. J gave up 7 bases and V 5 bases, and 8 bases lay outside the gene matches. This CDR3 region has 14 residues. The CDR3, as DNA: TGTGCCAGCAGTCCCCAGGGGGATGACCAGCCCCAGCATTTT. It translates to CASSPQGDDQPQHF.

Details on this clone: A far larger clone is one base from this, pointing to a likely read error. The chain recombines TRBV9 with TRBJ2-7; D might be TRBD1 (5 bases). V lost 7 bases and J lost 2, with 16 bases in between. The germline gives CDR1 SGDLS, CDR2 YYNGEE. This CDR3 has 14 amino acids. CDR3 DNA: TGTGCCAGCTGCGCGCAGGGCACTACCTACGAGCAGTACTTC. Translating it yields CASCAQGTTYEQYF.

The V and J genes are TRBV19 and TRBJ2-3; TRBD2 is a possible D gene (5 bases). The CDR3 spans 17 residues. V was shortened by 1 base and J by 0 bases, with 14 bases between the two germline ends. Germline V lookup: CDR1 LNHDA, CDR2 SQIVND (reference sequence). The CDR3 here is CASSIVLAEASTDTQYF. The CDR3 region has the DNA TGTGCCAGTAGTATAGTCCTAGCTGAAGCTAGCACAGATACGCAGTATTTT.

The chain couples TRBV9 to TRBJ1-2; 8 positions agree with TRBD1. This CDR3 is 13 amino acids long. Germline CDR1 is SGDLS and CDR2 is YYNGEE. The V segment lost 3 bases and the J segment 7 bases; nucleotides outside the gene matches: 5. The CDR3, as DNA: TGTGCCAGCAGCGCAGGGACAGGATCTGGCTACACCTTC. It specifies CASSAGTGSGYTF.

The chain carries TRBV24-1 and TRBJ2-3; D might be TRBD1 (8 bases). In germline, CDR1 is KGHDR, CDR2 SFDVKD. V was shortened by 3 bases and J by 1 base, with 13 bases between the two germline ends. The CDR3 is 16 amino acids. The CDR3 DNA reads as TGTGCCACCAGTGATCCTACAGGGGGGGGCACAGATACGCAGTATTTT. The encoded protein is CATSDPTGGGTDTQYF.

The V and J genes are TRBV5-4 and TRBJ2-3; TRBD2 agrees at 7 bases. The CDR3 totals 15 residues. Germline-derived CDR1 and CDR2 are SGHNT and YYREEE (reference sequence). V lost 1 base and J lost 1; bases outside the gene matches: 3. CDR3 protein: CASSLKRDRTDTQYF. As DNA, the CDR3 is TGTGCCAGCAGCTTGAAGCGGGATCGCACAGATACGCAGTATTTT. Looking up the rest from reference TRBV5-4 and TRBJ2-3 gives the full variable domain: ETGVTQSPTHLIKTRGQQVTLRCSSQSGHNTVSWYQQALGQGPQFIFQYYREEENGRGNFPPRFSGLQFPNYSSELNVNALELDDSALYLCASSLKRDRTDTQYFGPGTRLTVL.

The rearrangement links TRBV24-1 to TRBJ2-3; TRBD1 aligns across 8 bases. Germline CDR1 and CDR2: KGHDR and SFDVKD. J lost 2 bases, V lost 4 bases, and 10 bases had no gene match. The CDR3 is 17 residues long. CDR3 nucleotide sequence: TGTGCCACCAGTGACTCCTTGACAGGGGCGATCACAGATACGCAGTATTTT. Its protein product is CATSDSLTGAITDTQYF.

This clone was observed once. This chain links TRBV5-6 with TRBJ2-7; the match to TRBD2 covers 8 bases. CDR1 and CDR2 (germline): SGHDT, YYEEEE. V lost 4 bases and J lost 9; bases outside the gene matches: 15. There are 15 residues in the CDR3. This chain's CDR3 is CASSPSTSAGLRQYF. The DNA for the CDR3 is TGTGCCAGCAGCCCGTCGACTAGCGCGGGTCTTCGGCAGTACTTC.

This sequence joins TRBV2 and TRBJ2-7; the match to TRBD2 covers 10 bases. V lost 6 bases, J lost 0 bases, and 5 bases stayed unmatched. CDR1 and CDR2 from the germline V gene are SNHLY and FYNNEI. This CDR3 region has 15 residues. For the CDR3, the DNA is TGTGCCAGCAGCGCACTAGCGGGGAGCTCCTACGAGCAGTACTTC. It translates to CASSALAGSSYEQYF.

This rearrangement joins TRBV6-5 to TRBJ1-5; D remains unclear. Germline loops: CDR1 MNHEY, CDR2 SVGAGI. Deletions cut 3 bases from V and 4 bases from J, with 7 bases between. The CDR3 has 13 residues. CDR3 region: CASSYNSNQPQHF. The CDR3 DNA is TGTGCCAGCAGTTATAACAGTAATCAGCCCCAGCATTTT.

CDR3 nucleotide sequence: TGTGCCAGCAGCCCCGGCAGGGCAGCCAAAAACATTCAGTACTTC. It translates to CASSPGRAAKNIQYF. The chain carries TRBV7-2 and TRBJ2-4; tentative D call: TRBD1 (5 bases). The CDR3 sequence is 15 residues long. V was trimmed by 5 bases and J by 0 bases, leaving 11 bases between them. Germline lookup yields CDR1 SGHTA and CDR2 FQGNSA.

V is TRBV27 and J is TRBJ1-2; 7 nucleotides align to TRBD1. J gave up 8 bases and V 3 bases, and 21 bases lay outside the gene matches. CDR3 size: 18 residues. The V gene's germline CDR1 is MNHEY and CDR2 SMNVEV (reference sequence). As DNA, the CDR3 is TGTGCCAGCAGTTTTGGCTCCCGTAGAGACAGGGACTCTGGAGGCTACACCTTC. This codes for CASSFGSRRDRDSGGYTF.

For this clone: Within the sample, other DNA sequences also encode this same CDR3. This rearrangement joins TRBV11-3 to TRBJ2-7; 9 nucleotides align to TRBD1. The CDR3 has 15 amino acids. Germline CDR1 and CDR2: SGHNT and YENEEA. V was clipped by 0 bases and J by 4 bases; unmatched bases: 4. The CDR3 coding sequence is TGTGCCAGCAGCTTAGATGGGACAGGGTCGTACGAGCAGTACTTC. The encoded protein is CASSLDGTGSYEQYF.

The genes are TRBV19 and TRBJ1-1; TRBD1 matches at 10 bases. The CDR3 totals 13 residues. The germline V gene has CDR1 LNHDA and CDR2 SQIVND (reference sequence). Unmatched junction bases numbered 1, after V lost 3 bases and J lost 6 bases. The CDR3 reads CASSMTGGSEAFF. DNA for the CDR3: TGTGCCAGTAGTATGACAGGGGGCTCTGAAGCTTTCTTT. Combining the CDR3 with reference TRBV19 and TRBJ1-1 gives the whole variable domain DGGITQSPKYLFRKEGQNVTLSCEQNLNHDAMYWYRQDPGQGLRLIYYSQIVNDFQKGDIAEGYSVSREKKESFPLTVTSAQKNPTAFYLCASSMTGGSEAFFGQGTRLTVV.

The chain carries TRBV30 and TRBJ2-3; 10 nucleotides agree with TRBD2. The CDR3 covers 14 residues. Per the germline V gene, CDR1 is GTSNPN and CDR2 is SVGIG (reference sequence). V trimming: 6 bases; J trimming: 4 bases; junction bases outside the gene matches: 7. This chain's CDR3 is CACSSGRESDTQYF. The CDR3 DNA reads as TGTGCCTGCTCTAGCGGGAGAGAGTCAGATACGCAGTATTTT.

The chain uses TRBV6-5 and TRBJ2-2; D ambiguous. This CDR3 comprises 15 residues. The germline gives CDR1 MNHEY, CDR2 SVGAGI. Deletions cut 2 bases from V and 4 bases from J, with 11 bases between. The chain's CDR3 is CASSYQSPPTGELFF. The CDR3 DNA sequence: TGTGCCAGCAGTTACCAGTCTCCCCCCACCGGGGAGCTGTTTTTT.

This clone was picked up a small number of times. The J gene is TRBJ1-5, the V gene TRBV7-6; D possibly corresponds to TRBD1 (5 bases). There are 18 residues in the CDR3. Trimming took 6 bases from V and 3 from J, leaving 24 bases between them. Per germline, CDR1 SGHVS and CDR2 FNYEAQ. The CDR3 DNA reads TGTGCCAGCAGTCCAAGGAAACAGGCCGGGTTACTCAATCAGCCCCAGCATTTT. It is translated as CASSPRKQAGLLNQPQHF.

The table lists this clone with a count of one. The CDR3 spells CASSYTDPAYLYEQYF. The CDR3 region has the DNA TGCGCCAGCAGCTACACAGACCCGGCCTACCTCTACGAGCAGTACTTC. J is TRBJ2-7 and V is TRBV5-1; the D is unclear. The CDR3 runs 16 residues. Trimming removed 3 bases from V and 3 bases from J, with 19 bases in between. Germline V gene lookup returns CDR1 SGHRS and CDR2 YFSETQ.

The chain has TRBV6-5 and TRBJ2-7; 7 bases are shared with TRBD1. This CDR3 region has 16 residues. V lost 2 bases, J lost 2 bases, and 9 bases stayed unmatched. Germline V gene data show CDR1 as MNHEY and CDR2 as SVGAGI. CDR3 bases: TGTGCCAGCAGTTACCGGGGACAGCGATTAACCTACGAGCAGTACTTC. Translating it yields CASSYRGQRLTYEQYF.

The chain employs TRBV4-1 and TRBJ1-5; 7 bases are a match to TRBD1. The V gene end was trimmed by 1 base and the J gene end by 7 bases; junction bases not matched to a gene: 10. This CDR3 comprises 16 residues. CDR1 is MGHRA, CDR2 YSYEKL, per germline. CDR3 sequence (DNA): TGCGCCAGCAGCCAAGTCCTGGCAGGGGGTTTGCAGCCCCAGCATTTT. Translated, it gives CASSQVLAGGLQPQHF.

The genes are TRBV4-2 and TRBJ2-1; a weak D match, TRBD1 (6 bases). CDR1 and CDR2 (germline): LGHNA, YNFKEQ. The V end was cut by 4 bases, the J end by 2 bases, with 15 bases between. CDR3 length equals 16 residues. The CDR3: CASSPGHGDTYNEQFF. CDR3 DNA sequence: TGTGCCAGCAGCCCGGGCCACGGGGACACCTACAATGAGCAGTTCTTC.

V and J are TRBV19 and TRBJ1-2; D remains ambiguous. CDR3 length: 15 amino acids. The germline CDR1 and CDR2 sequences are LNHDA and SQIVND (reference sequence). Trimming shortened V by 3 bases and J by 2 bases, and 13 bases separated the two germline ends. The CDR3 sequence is CASSIGTADNYGYTF. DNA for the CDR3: TGTGCCAGTAGTATCGGTACAGCCGACAACTATGGCTACACCTTC.

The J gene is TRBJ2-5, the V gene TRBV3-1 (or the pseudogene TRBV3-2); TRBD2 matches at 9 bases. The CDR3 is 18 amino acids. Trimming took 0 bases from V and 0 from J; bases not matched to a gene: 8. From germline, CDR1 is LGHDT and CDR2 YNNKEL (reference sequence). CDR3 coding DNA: TGTGCCAGCAGCCAAGACGCGTGGAGCGGGGGGAACCAAGAGACCCAGTACTTC. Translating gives CASSQDAWSGGNQETQYF.

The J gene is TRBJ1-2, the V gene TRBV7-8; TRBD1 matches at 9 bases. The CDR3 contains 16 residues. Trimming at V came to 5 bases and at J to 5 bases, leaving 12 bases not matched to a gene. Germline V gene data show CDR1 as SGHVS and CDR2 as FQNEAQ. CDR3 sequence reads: CASSPGPTGGKYGYTF. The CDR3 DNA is TGTGCCAGCAGCCCGGGCCCGACAGGGGGAAAGTATGGCTACACCTTC. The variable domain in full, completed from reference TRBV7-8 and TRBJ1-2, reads GAGVSQSPRYKVAKRGQDVALRCDPISGHVSLFWYQQALGQGPEFLTYFQNEAQLDKSGLPSDRFFAERPEGSVSTLKIQRTQQEDSAVYLCASSPGPTGGKYGYTFGSGTRLTVV.

The CDR3 protein is CASARADTQYF. The CDR3 nucleotides are TGTGCCTCAGCGCGGGCAGATACGCAGTATTTT. The chain combines TRBV28 with TRBJ2-3, with D possibly being TRBD2 (5 bases). CDR3 length equals 11 residues. V dropped 11 bases and J dropped 4 bases, with 10 bases sitting between them. Germline-derived CDR1 and CDR2 are MDHEN and SYDVKM.

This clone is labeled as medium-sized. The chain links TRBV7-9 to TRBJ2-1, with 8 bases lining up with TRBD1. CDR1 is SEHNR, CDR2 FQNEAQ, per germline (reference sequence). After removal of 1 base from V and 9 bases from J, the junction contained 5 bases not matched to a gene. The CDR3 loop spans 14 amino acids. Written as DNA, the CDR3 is TGTGCCAGCAGCTTAGGGACAGGGTACCCTGAGCAGTTCTTC. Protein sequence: CASSLGTGYPEQFF.

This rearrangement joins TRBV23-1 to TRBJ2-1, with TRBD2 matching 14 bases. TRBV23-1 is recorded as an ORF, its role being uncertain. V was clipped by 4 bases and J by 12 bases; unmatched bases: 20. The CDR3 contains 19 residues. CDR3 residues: CASSLPGSPRLAGGPGQFF. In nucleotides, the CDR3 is TGCGCCAGCAGTCTCCCGGGGAGTCCCCGACTAGCGGGAGGGCCCGGGCAGTTCTTC.